The 5 T cell receptor beta chains given below trace back to one sample, sequenced in a study of control samples from healthy donors and cancer patients. The table came from immunoSEQ multiplex PCR; TCRdb's copy has only in-frame clones and leaves some out. This table has 200,000 or so clones, about 91% appearing once. Sequenced material: blood. These TCRs come from a young man in good health.

Remarks on this clone: Other nucleotide sequences from this sample produce the same CDR3. The chain recombines TRBV18 with TRBJ2-3; D gene ambiguous. The length of the CDR3 is 11 residues. With 2 bases removed from V and 4 bases from J, the gap between germline ends came to 1 base. Looked up from germline, CDR1 is KGHSH and CDR2 is LQKENI. CDR3 coding DNA: TGTGCCAGCTCACCAGCAGATACGCAGTATTTT. Amino acid sequence: CASSPADTQYF.

This clone was observed a handful of times. The chain joins TRBV28 to TRBJ1-1, with D maybe TRBD1 (6 bases). The CDR3 has 14 residues. Germline V gene data show CDR1 as MDHEN and CDR2 as SYDVKM. The germline V and J ends were trimmed by 10 bases and 5 bases, with 20 bases remaining between them. CDR3 sequence (DNA): TGTGCCATCGATGTCGGGGGGGCAAAGACTGAAGCTTTCTTT. Amino acid sequence: CAIDVGGAKTEAFF.

The V and J genes are TRBV5-4 and TRBJ2-3, with D unclear. The CDR3 has 15 residues. Trimming stripped 9 bases from V and 0 bases from J, with 17 bases between. The germline V gene has CDR1 SGHNT and CDR2 YYREEE (reference sequence). The CDR3 reads CATTGGASSTDTQYF. CDR3 DNA sequence: TGTGCCACTACTGGCGGAGCCTCTAGCACAGATACGCAGTATTTT.

The rearrangement links TRBV2 to TRBJ1-5; D not resolved. Germline values: CDR1 SNHLY, CDR2 FYNNEI. The V end was cut by 6 bases, the J end by 6 bases, with 15 bases between. The CDR3 spans 14 residues. CDR3 bases: TGTGCCAGCAGCGGACCCGGAGGCGGTCAGCCCCAGCATTTT. Residues: CASSGPGGGQPQHF.

The chain recombines TRBV2 with TRBJ1-1, with D unresolved. CDR3 length: 14 amino acids. CDR1 is SNHLY and CDR2 is FYNNEI in the germline V gene. V was clipped by 5 bases and J by 1 base, with 11 bases between them. CDR3 nucleotides: TGTGCCAGCAGTAGCCAAGCAGGGAACACTGAAGCTTTCTTT. It codes for CASSSQAGNTEAFF.